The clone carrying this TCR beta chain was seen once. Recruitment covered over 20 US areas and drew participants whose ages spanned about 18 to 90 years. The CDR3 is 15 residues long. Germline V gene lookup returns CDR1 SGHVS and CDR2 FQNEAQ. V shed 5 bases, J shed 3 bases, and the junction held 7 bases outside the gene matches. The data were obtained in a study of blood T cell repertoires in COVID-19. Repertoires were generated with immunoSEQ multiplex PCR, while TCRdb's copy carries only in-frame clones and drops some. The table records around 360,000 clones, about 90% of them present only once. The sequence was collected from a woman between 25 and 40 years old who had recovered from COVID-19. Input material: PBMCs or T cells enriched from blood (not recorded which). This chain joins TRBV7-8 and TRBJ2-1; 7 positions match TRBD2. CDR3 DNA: TGTGCCAGCAGCCCAGGACTAGTCTTCTACAATGAGCAGTTCTTC. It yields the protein CASSPGLVFYNEQFF.